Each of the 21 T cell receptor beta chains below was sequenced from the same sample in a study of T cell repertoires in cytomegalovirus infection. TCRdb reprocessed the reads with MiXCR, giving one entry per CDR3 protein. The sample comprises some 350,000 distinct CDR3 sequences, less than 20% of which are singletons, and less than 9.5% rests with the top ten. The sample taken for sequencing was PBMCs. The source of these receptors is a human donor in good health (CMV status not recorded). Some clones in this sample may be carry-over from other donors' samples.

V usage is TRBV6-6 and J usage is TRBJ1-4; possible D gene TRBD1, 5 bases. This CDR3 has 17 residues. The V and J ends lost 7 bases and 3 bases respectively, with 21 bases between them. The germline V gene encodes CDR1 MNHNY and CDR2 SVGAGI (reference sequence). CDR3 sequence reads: CASTPWATRDPNEKLFF. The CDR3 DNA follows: TGTGCCAGCACCCCATGGGCCACCAGGGATCCTAATGAAAAACTGTTTTTT.

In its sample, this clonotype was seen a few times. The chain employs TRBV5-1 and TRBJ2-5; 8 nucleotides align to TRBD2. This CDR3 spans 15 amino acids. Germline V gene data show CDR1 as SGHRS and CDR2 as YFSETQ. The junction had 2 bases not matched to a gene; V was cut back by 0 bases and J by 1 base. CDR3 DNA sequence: TGCGCCAGCAGCTTGGCCGGGGGGGCCCAAGAGACCCAGTACTTC. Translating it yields CASSLAGGAQETQYF.

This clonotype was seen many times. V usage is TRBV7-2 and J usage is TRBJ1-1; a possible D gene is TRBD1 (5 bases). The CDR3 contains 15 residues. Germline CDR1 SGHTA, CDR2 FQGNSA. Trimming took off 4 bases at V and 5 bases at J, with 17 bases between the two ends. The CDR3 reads CASSSGAFGGTEAFF. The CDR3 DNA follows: TGTGCCAGCAGCTCTGGCGCGTTCGGGGGAACTGAAGCTTTCTTT.

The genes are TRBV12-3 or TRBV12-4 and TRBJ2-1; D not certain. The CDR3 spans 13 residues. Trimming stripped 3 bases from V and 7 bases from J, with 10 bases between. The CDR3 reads CASSFPPENEQFF. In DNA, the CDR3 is TGTGCCAGCAGTTTCCCGCCGGAGAATGAGCAGTTCTTC.

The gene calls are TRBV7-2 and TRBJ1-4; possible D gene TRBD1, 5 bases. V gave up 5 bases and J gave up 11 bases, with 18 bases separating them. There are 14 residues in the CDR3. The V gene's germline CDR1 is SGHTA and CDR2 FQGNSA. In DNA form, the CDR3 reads TGTGCCAGCAGCGTAGGCCTTTATAACAGGAAACTGTTTTTT. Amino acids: CASSVGLYNRKLFF. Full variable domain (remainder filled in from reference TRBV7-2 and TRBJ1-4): GAGVSQSPSNKVTEKGKDVELRCDPISGHTALYWYRQSLGQGLEFLIYFQGNSAPDKSGLPSDRFSAERTGGSVSTLTIQRTQQEDSAVYLCASSVGLYNRKLFFGSGTQLSVL.

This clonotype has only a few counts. In nucleotides, the CDR3 is TGTGCCAGCAGTTCCGCGGGGGCCCGAGACGAGCAGTACTTC. Its protein product is CASSSAGARDEQYF. This rearrangement joins TRBV27 to TRBJ2-7; D is possibly TRBD2 (7 bases). The germline gives CDR1 MNHEY, CDR2 SMNVEV (reference sequence). The CDR3 has 14 residues. V gave up 4 bases and J gave up 5 bases, with 15 bases separating them.

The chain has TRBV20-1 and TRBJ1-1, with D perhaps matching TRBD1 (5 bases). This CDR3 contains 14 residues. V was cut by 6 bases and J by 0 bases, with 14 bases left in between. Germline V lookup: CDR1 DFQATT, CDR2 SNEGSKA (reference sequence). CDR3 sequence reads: CSASPGTVNTEAFF. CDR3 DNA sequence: TGCAGTGCCAGTCCTGGGACGGTGAACACTGAAGCTTTCTTT.

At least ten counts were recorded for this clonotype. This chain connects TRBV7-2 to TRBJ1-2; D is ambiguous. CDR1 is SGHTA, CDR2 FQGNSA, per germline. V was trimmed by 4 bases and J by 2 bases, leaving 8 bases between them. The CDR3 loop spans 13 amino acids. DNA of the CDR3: TGTGCCAGCAGCTCCACGGAGAACTATGGCTACACCTTC. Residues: CASSSTENYGYTF.

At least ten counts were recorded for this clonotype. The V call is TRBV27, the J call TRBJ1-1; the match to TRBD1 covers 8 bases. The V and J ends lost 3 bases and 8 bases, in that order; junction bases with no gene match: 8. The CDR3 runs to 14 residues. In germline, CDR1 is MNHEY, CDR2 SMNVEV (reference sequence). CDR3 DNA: TGTGCCAGCAGTTTCGTATATCGGACAGGGGAAGCTTTCTTT. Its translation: CASSFVYRTGEAFF.

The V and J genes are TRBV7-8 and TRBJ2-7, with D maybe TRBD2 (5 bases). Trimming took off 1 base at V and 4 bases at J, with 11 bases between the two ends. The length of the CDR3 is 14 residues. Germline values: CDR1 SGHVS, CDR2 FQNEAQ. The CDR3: CASSLGGISYEQYF. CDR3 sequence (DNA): TGTGCCAGCAGCTTAGGAGGGATATCGTACGAGCAGTACTTC.

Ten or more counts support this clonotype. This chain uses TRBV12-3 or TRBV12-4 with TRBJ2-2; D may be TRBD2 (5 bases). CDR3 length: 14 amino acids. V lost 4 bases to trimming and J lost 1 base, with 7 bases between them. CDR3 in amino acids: CASSYGVNTGELFF. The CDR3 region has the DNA TGTGCCAGCAGTTACGGGGTGAACACCGGGGAGCTGTTTTTT.

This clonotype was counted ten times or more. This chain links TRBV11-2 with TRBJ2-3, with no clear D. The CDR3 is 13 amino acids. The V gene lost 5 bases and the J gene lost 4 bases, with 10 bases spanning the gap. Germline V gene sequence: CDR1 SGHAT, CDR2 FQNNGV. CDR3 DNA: TGTGCCAGCAGCCCGGACCGTTCAGATACGCAGTATTTT. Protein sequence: CASSPDRSDTQYF.

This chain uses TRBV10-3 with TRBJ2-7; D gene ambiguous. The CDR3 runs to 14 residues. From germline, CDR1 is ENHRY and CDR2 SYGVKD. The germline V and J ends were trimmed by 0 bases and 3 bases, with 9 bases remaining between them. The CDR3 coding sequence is TGTGCCATCAGTGAGTCTTTTCAGATCTACGAGCAGTACTTC. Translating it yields CAISESFQIYEQYF.

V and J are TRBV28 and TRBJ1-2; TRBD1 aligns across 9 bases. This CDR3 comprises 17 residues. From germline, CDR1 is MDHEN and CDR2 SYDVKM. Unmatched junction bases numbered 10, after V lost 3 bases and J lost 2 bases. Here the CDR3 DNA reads TGTGCCAGCAGTTTGCTAAAAGGACAGGGGCTCAACTATGGCTACACCTTC. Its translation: CASSLLKGQGLNYGYTF.

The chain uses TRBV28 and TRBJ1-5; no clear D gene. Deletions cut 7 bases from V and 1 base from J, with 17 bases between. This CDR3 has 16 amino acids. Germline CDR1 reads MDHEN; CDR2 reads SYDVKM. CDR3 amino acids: CASTVGPLLSNQPQHF. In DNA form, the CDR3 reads TGTGCCAGCACCGTAGGACCCCTCCTGAGCAATCAGCCCCAGCATTTT.

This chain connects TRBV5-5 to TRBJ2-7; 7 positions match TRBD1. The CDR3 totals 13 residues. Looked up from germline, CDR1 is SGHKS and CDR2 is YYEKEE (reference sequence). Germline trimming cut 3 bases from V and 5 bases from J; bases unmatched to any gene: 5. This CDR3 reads CASSSPGTDEQYF. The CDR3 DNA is TGTGCCAGCAGCTCCCCTGGGACAGACGAGCAGTACTTC.

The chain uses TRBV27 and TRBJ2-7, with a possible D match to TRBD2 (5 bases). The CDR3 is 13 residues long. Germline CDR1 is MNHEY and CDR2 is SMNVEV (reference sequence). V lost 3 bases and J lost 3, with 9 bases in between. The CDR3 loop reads CASSFAGRYEQYF. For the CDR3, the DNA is TGTGCCAGCAGTTTTGCGGGTCGCTACGAGCAGTACTTC.

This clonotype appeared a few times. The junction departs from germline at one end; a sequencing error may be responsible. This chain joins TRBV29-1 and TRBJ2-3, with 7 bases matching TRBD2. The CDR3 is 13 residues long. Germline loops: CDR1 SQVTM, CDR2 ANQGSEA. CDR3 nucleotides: TGCAGCGTGGAAGCGGGGAGCACAGATACGCAGTATTTT. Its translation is CSVEAGSTDTQYF.

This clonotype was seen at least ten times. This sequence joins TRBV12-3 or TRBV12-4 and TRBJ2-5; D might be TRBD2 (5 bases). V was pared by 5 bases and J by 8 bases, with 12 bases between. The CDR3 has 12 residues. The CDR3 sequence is CASSRDEGTQYF. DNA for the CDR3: TGTGCCAGCAGTCGGGATGAAGGAACCCAGTACTTC.

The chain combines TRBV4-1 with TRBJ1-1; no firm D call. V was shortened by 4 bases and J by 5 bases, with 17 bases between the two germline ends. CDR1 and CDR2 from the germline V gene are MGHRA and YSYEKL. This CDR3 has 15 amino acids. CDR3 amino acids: CASSLPPGWETEAFF. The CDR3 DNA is TGCGCCAGCAGCCTCCCCCCGGGTTGGGAGACTGAAGCTTTCTTT.

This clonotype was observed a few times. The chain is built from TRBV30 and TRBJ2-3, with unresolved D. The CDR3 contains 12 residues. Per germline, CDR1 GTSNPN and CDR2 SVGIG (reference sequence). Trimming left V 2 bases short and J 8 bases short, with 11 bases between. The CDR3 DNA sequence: TGTGCCTGGAGTCCCCCTGGCGCTACGCAGTATTTT. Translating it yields CAWSPPGATQYF.